This entry concerns a single TCR beta chain. The antigen is unknown. Here immunoSEQ multiplex PCR was the method, and the copy in TCRdb shows in-frame clones only, minus some. Among 90,000 to 110,000 clones, 70% to 90% were seen once, and the ten largest hold around 4%. The sample comes from a study of T cell responses to AZD1222 COVID-19 vaccine. Study conclusions and caveats: Spike-specific TCR breadth and depth both grew after two AZD1222 doses. The study sampled repertoires only after the peak T cell response. Unmutated regions of variants are reportedly targeted by nearly half of spike-specific TCRs.

CDR1 SGHVS and CDR2 FQNEAQ come from the germline V gene. V dropped 1 base and J dropped 7 bases, with 13 bases sitting between them. This CDR3 region has 14 residues. Investigators merged groups given second doses at roughly 4 or roughly 12 weeks. Here the sequenced sample was peripheral blood, taken 28 days after the second AZD1222 dose. The TCR comes from an adult who received the AZD1222 COVID-19 vaccine. The chain recombines TRBV7-8 with TRBJ1-2, with no clear D. The CDR3 DNA sequence: TGTGCCAGCAGCTTAGGAGGCGGGATTCTTGGCTACACCTTC. It codes for CASSLGGGILGYTF.